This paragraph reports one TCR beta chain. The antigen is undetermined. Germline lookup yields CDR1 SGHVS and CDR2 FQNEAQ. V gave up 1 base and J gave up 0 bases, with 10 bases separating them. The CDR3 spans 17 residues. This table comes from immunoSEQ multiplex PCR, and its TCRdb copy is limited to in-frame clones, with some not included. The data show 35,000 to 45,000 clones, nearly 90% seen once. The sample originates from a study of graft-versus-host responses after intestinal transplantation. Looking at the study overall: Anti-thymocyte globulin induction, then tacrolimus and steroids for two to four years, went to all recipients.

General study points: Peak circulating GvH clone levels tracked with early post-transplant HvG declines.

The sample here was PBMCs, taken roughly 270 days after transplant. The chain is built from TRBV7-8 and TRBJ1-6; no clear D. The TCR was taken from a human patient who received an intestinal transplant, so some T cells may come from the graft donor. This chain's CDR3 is CASSLGRFSSYNSPLHF. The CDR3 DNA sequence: TGTGCCAGCAGCTTAGGCAGATTTAGCTCCTATAATTCACCCCTCCACTTT. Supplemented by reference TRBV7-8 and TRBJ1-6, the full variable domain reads GAGVSQSPRYKVAKRGQDVALRCDPISGHVSLFWYQQALGQGPEFLTYFQNEAQLDKSGLPSDRFFAERPEGSVSTLKIQRTQQEDSAVYLCASSLGRFSSYNSPLHFGNGTRLTVT.